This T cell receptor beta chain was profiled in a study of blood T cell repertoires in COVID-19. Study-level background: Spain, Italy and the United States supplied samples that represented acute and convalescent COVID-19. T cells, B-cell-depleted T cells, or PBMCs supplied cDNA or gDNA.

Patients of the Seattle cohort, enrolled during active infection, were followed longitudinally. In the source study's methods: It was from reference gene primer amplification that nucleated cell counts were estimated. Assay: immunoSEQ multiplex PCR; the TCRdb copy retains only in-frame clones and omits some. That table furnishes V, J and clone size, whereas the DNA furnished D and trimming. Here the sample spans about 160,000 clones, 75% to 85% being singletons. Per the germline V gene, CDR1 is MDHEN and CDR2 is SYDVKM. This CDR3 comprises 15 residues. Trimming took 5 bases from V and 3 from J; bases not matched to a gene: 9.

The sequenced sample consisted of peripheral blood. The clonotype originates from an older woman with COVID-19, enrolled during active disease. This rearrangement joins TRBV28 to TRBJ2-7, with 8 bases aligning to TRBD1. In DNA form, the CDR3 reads TGTGCCAGCAGTCCGACAGGGGAACCCCACTACGAGCAGTACTTC. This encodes CASSPTGEPHYEQYF.